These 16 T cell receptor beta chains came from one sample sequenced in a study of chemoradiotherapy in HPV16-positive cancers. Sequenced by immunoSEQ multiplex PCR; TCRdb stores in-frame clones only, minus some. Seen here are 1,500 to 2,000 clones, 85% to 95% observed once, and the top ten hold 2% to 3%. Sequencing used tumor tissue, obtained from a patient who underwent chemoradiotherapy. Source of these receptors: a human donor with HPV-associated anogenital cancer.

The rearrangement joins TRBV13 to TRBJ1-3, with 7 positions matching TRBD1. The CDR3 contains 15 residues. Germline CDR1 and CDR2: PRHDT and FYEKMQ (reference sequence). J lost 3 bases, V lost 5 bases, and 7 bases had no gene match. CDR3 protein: CASSPDRAFGNTIYF. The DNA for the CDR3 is TGTGCCAGCAGCCCTGACAGGGCTTTTGGAAACACCATATATTTT.

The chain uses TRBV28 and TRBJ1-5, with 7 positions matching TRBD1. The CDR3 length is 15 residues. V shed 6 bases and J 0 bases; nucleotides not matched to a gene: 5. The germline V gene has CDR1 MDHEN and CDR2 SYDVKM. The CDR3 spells CASRPTGSSNQPQHF. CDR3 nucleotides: TGTGCCAGCAGGCCGACAGGGTCTAGCAATCAGCCCCAGCATTTT.

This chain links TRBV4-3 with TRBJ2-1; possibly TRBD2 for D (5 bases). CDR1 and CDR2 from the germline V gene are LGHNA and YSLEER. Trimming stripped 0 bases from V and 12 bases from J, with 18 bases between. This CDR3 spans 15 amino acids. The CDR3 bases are TGCGCCAGCAGCCAAGATTTGGTGGGGAGAGGTGGGCAGTTCTTC. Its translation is CASSQDLVGRGGQFF.

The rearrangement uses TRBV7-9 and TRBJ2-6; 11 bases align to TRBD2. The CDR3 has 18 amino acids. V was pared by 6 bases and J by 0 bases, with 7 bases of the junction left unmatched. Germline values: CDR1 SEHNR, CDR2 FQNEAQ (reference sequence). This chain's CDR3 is CASRPRTSGFSGANVLTF. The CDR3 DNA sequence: TGTGCCAGCAGACCTAGGACTAGCGGGTTCTCTGGGGCCAACGTCCTGACTTTC.

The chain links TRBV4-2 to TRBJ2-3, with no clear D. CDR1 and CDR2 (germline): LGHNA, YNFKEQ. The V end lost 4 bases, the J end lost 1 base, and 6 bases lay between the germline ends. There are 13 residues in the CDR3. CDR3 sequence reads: CASSPPGTDTQYF. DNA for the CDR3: TGTGCCAGCAGCCCTCCAGGCACAGATACGCAGTATTTT.

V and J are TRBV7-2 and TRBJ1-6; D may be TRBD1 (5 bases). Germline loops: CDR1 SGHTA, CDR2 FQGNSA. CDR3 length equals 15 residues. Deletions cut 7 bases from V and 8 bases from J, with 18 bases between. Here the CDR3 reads CASTRARGADSPLHF. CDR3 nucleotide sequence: TGTGCCAGCACCCGTGCAAGGGGCGCGGATTCACCCCTCCACTTT.

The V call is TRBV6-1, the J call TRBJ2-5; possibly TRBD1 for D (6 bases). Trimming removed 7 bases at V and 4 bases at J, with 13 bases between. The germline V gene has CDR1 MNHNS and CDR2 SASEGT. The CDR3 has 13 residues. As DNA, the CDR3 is TGTGCCAGCACCAGGGGAATTGGAGAGACCCAGTACTTC. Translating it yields CASTRGIGETQYF.

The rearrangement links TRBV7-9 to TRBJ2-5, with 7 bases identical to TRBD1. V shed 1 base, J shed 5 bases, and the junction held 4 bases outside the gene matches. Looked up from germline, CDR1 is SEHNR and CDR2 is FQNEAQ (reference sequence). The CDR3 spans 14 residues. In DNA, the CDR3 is TGTGCCAGCAGCTTAGGAAGGGGGCGGGAGACCCAGTACTTC. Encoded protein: CASSLGRGRETQYF.

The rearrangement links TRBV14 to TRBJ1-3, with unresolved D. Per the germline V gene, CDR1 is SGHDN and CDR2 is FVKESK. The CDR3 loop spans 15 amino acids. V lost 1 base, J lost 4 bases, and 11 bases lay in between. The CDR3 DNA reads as TGTGCCAGCAGCCAAGCGGCGCCGCTGGGAAACACCATATATTTT. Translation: CASSQAAPLGNTIYF.

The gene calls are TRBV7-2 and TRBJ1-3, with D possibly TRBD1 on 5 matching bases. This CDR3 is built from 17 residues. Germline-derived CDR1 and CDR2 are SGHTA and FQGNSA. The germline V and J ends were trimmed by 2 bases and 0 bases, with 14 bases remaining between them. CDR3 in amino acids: CASSLIPGTSSGNTIYF. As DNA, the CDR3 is TGTGCCAGCAGCTTAATCCCCGGGACCAGCTCTGGAAACACCATATATTTT.

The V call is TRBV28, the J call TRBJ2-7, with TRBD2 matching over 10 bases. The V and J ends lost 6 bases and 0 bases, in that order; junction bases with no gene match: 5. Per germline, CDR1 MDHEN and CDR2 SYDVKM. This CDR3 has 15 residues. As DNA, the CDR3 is TGTGCCAGCAGCCTAGCGGGAGAGCTCTCCTACGAGCAGTACTTC. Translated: CASSLAGELSYEQYF.

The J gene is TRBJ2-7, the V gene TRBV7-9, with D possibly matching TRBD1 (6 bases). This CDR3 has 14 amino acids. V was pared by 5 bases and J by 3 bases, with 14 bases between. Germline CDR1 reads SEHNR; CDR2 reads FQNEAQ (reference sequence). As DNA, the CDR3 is TGTGCCAGCAGCCCTCAGGGGCGTCTCTACGAGCAGTACTTC. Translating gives CASSPQGRLYEQYF.

This CDR3 reads CASSPPPGGFSYTEAFF. The CDR3, as DNA: TGTGCCAGTAGTCCCCCCCCAGGGGGCTTCTCCTACACTGAAGCTTTCTTT. The V call is TRBV19, the J call TRBJ1-1; 8 positions match TRBD1. V lost 5 bases, J lost 3 bases, and 14 bases stayed unmatched. CDR1 and CDR2 from the germline V gene are LNHDA and SQIVND (reference sequence). The CDR3 extends over 17 amino acids.

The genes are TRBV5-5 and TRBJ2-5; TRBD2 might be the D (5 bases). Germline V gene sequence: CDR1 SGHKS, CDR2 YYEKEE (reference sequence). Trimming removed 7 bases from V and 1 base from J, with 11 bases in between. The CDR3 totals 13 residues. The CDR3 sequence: CASCGRPQETQYF. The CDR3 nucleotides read TGTGCCAGCTGCGGGCGGCCCCAAGAGACCCAGTACTTC.

CDR3 amino acids: CASTPGGSGYTF. Written as DNA, the CDR3 is TGTGCCAGCACCCCGGGGGGGTCTGGCTACACCTTC. The V and J genes are TRBV2 and TRBJ1-2; possibly TRBD1 for D (5 bases). V shed 7 bases and J shed 7 bases, with 13 bases lying between them. From germline, CDR1 is SNHLY and CDR2 FYNNEI. The CDR3 is made up of 12 amino acids. Full variable domain (missing parts from reference TRBV2 and TRBJ1-2): EPEVTQTPSHQVTQMGQEVILRCVPISNHLYFYWYRQILGQKVEFLVSFYNNEISEKSEIFDDQFSVERPDGSNFTLKIRSTKLEDSAMYFCASTPGGSGYTFGSGTRLTVV.

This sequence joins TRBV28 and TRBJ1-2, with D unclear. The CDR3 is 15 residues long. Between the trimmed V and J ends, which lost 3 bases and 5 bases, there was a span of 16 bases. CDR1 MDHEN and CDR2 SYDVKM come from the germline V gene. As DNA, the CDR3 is TGTGCCAGCAGTTTTCTCTTGGGCAGATCTTATGGCTACACCTTC. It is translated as CASSFLLGRSYGYTF.